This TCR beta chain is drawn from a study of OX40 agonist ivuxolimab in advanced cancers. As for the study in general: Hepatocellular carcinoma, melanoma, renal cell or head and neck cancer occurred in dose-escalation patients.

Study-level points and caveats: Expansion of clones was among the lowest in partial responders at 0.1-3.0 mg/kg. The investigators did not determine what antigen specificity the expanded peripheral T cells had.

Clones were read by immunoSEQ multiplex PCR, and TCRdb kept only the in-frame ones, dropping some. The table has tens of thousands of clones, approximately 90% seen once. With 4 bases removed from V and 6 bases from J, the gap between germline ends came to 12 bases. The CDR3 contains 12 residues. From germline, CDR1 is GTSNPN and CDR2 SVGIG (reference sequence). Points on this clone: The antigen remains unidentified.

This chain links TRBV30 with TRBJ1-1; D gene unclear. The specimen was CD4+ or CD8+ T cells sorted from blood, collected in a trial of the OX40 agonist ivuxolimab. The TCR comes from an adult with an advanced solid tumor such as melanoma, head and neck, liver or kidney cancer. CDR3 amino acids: CAWNYLPPEAFF. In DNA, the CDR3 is TGTGCCTGGAACTACCTCCCTCCTGAAGCTTTCTTT.